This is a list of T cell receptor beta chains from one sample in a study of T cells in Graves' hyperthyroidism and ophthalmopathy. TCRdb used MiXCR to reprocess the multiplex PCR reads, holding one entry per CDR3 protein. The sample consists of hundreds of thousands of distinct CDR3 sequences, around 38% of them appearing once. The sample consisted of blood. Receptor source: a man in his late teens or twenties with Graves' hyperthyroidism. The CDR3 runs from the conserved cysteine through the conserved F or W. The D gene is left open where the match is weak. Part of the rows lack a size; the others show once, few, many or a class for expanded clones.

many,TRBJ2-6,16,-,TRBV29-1,CSVVGVLPSGANVLTF
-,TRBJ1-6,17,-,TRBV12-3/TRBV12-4,CASSLDTSSSYNSPLHF
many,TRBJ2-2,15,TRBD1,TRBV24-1,CATTTGAGSTGELFF
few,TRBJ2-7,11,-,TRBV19,CASTSTNEQYF
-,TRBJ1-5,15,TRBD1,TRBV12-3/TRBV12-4,CASSLTTGDNQPQHF
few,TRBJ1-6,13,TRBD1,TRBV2,CANGRDRNSPLHF
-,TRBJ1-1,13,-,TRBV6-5,CASNVGATTEAFF
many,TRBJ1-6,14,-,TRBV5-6,CASSKGRNNSPLHF
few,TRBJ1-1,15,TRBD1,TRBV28,CASRVLPTGGTEAFF
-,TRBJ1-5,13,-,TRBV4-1,CASSQSRDQPQHF
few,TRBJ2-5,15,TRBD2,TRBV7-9,CASSPGEGRQETQYF
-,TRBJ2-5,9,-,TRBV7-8,CASRGAQYF
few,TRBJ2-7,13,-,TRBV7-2,CASSYKAGSEQYF
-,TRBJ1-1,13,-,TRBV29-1,CSLEGVGNTEAFF
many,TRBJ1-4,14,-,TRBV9,CASSVQPGDEKLFF